The rows below give T cell receptor beta chains drawn from one sample of a study of blood T cell repertoires in COVID-19. Clones were read by immunoSEQ multiplex PCR, and TCRdb kept only the in-frame ones, dropping some. Among 130,000 to 150,000 clones listed, 70% to 85% were seen once. The sample consisted of peripheral blood. These receptors were collected from a woman over 75 in a cohort sampled during active or convalescent COVID-19. Both conserved end residues are part of each CDR3. For some rows the clone size is stated as once, few or many, or as a class when expanded; others skip it.

j_gene: TRBJ1-3
v_gene: TRBV7-2
abundance: -
CDR3aa: CASSLGGVLNTIYF

j_gene: TRBJ1-1
v_gene: TRBV5-1
abundance: -
CDR3aa: CASRPEGARVAFF

j_gene: TRBJ1-1
v_gene: TRBV19
abundance: -
CDR3aa: CASSKGPGNTEAFF

j_gene: TRBJ2-7
v_gene: TRBV19
abundance: -
CDR3aa: CASKDSLGSYEQYF

j_gene: TRBJ2-7
v_gene: TRBV2
abundance: -
CDR3aa: CASSDGAGASSYEQYF

j_gene: TRBJ2-3
v_gene: TRBV6-1
abundance: -
CDR3aa: CASSELQVPDTQYF

j_gene: TRBJ1-2
v_gene: TRBV5-4
abundance: -
CDR3aa: CASSSPGLYGYTF

j_gene: TRBJ1-2
v_gene: TRBV7-2
abundance: -
CDR3aa: CASSLGGQGNGYTF

j_gene: TRBJ1-4
v_gene: TRBV30
abundance: -
CDR3aa: CAWSEPGRRAEKLFF

j_gene: TRBJ2-1
v_gene: TRBV7-9
abundance: -
CDR3aa: CASSQIAGVRGNEQFF

j_gene: TRBJ2-3
v_gene: TRBV7-3
abundance: -
CDR3aa: CASSPSRGTDTQYF

j_gene: TRBJ1-4
v_gene: TRBV30
abundance: -
CDR3aa: CAWSPGQGAGEKLFF

j_gene: TRBJ2-5
v_gene: TRBV7-9
abundance: -
CDR3aa: CASSSGTGVSRELETQYF

j_gene: TRBJ2-7
v_gene: TRBV2
abundance: -
CDR3aa: CAGATGDLHEQYF

j_gene: TRBJ2-1
v_gene: TRBV7-8
abundance: -
CDR3aa: CASSSIGLVSDEQFF

j_gene: TRBJ1-5
v_gene: TRBV6-2/TRBV6-3
abundance: few
CDR3aa: CASSSPDRARNQPQHF

j_gene: TRBJ1-2
v_gene: TRBV29-1
abundance: -
CDR3aa: CSVETDYGYTF

j_gene: TRBJ2-1
v_gene: TRBV9
abundance: -
CDR3aa: CASSGTSGVSEQFF

j_gene: TRBJ2-7
v_gene: TRBV4-1
abundance: -
CDR3aa: CASSQDLDRGHYEQYF

j_gene: TRBJ1-4
v_gene: TRBV19
abundance: -
CDR3aa: CASSIDRFKTEKLFF

j_gene: TRBJ1-5
v_gene: TRBV2
abundance: -
CDR3aa: CASRGTALNQPQHF

j_gene: TRBJ1-2
v_gene: TRBV5-4
abundance: -
CDR3aa: CASSLAWGRGGYTF

j_gene: TRBJ1-2
v_gene: TRBV11-2
abundance: -
CDR3aa: CASSQPLRGHNYGYTF

j_gene: TRBJ2-2
v_gene: TRBV29-1
abundance: -
CDR3aa: CSVGGVGGELFF

j_gene: TRBJ2-7
v_gene: TRBV5-8
abundance: -
CDR3aa: CASSVWTGREQYF

j_gene: TRBJ1-1
v_gene: TRBV27
abundance: -
CDR3aa: CASSSLGRNTEAFF

j_gene: TRBJ1-1
v_gene: TRBV7-8
abundance: -
CDR3aa: CASSLGGGTEAFF

j_gene: TRBJ1-1
v_gene: TRBV7-3
abundance: -
CDR3aa: CASSLGQGNTEAFF

j_gene: TRBJ2-5
v_gene: TRBV5-4
abundance: few
CDR3aa: CASSLGVSETQYF

j_gene: TRBJ2-7
v_gene: TRBV2
abundance: -
CDR3aa: CASSSDSSRREQYF